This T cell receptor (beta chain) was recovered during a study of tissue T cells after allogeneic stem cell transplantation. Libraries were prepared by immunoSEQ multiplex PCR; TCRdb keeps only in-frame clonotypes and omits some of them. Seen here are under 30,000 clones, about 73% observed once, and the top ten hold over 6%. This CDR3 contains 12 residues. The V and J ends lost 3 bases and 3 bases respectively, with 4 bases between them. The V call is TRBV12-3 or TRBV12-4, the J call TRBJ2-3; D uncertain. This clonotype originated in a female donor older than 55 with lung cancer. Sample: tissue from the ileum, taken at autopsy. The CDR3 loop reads CASSFGTDTQYF. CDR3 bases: TGTGCCAGCAGTTTTGGGACAGATACGCAGTATTTT.